Presented here are 6 T cell receptor beta chains from one specimen sequenced in a study of breast tumors, draining lymph nodes, adjacent tissues. TCRdb processed the multiplex PCR reads anew with MiXCR; each CDR3 protein has one entry. The profile covers about 180,000 distinct CDR3 sequences, with roughly a third appearing a single time and less than 4% taken by the ten largest. Breast cancer patients provided tissue from their axillary draining lymph nodes. The sample was axillary lymph node tissue. These receptors were collected from a female donor with breast cancer. Some clones in this sample may be carry-over from other donors' samples.

Points on this clonotype: One base away lies a much larger clone, so this may be a sequencing read error. V usage is TRBV30 and J usage is TRBJ2-7; tentative D call: TRBD1 (6 bases). The CDR3 contains 14 residues. The germline V and J ends were trimmed by 1 base and 4 bases, with 14 bases remaining between them. Germline V gene sequence: CDR1 GTSNPN, CDR2 SVGIG (reference sequence). CDR3 in DNA: TGTGCCTGGAGTGCCCCCGGGACAATATACGAGCAGTACTTC. Translated, it gives CAWSAPGTIYEQYF.

This clonotype turned up a few times. This sequence may be a read error, since a much larger clone differs from it by one base. CDR3 residues: CASSFDRAGYEQYF. CDR3 DNA: TGTGCCAGCAGTTTTGACAGGGCAGGCTACGAGCAGTACTTC. J is TRBJ2-7 and V is TRBV5-5; 7 bases agree with TRBD1. The CDR3 length is 14 residues. Looked up from germline, CDR1 is SGHKS and CDR2 is YYEKEE (reference sequence). V gave up 5 bases and J gave up 3 bases; unmatched junction bases: 8.

This clonotype was detected ten times or more. The rearrangement links TRBV19 to TRBJ2-2; 10 bases line up with TRBD2. With 8 bases clipped from V and 4 bases from J, the junction kept 7 bases outside the gene matches. The CDR3 contains 15 residues. The germline gives CDR1 LNHDA, CDR2 SQIVND (reference sequence). The CDR3 bases are TGTGCCAGTGGAACTAGCGGGGTCATCACCGGGGAGCTGTTTTTT. It specifies CASGTSGVITGELFF.

This clonotype has more than one count but fewer than ten. It may be a read error: a sequence one base away is much more abundant. The chain joins TRBV12-3 or TRBV12-4 to TRBJ1-5, with D hard to call. The CDR3 has 15 amino acids. Trimming cost V 5 bases and J 0 bases, with 11 bases left between them. CDR3 sequence (DNA): TGTGCCAGCAGTCACGATTCGTATAGCAATCAGCCCCAGCATTTT. As protein: CASSHDSYSNQPQHF.

Of note for this clonotype: Given a much more abundant clone one base away, this may be a read error. The chain employs TRBV4-1 and TRBJ2-1; 7 positions agree with TRBD2. V trimming: 4 bases; J trimming: 5 bases; junction bases outside the gene matches: 17. Germline V CDR1 and CDR2: MGHRA, YSYEKL. The CDR3 has 18 residues. The CDR3 DNA is TGCGCCAGCAGCCCGGGGGTAATGACTGGCGGGGGACACAATGAGCAGTTCTTC. Translating it yields CASSPGVMTGGGHNEQFF.

This clonotype was observed at least ten times. The V call is TRBV7-8, the J call TRBJ2-1; 13 bases fit TRBD2. CDR3 size: 15 residues. J was trimmed by 7 bases and V by 2 bases; bases with no gene match: 2. Germline V CDR1 and CDR2: SGHVS, FQNEAQ. Here the CDR3 reads CASSLILAGGNEQFF. The DNA of the CDR3 is TGTGCCAGCAGCTTAATACTAGCGGGAGGGAATGAGCAGTTCTTC.